This T cell receptor beta chain originates from a study of cytomegalovirus exposure and HLA in healthy donors. Germline CDR1 reads SNHLY; CDR2 reads FYNNEI. Between the trimmed V and J ends, which lost 3 bases and 4 bases, there was a span of 10 bases. This CDR3 is 13 amino acids long. As regards this clone: Its antigen is as yet unknown.

General observations from the study: Several V segments, TRBV6-2 and TRBV6-3 among them, could not be told apart and were dropped.

PCR used 60 Vbeta primers and 13 Jbeta primers. Profiled with immunoSEQ multiplex PCR; TCRdb holds only in-frame clones, not every one. The table shows under 200,000 clones, with around 86% occurring only once. This receptor was taken from a human donor in good health. The sample taken for sequencing was PBMCs. This chain links TRBV2 with TRBJ2-7, with a tentative D call TRBD2 (5 bases). As DNA, the CDR3 is TGTGCCAGCAGTGACACTGGCGGGTACGAGCAGTACTTC. Residues: CASSDTGGYEQYF.